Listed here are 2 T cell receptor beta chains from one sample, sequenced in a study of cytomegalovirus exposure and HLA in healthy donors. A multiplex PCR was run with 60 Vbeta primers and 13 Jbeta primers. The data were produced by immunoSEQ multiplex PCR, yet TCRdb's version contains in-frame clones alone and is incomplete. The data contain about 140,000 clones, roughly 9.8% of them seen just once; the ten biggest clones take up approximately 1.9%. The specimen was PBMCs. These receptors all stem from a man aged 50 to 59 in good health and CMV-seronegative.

CDR3 DNA: TGTGCCAGCAGCTTAGCGCTATCAGGGAATGAGCAGTTCTTC. This encodes CASSLALSGNEQFF. The chain is built from TRBV7-6 and TRBJ2-1; tentative D call: TRBD1 (5 bases). The V gene's germline CDR1 is SGHVS and CDR2 FNYEAQ. This CDR3 has 14 amino acids. The ends were cut back, 0 bases at V and 7 bases at J, with 10 bases in the middle. Looking up the rest from reference TRBV7-6 and TRBJ2-1 gives the full variable domain: GAGVSQSPRYKVTKRGQDVALRCDPISGHVSLYWYRQALGQGPEFLTYFNYEAQQDKSGLPNDRFSAERPEGSISTLTIQRTEQRDSAMYRCASSLALSGNEQFFGPGTRLTVL.

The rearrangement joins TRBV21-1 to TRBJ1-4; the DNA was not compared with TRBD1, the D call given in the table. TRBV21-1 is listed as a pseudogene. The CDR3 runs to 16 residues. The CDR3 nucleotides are TGTGCCAGCAGCAAAGAGGACAGGGGGCAGCGTGAAAAACTGTTTTTT. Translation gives CASSKEDRGQREKLFF.